Below are 25 T cell receptor beta chains sequenced from a single sample in a study of CXCR3-negative and CXCR3-positive naive CD8 T cells. Libraries were UMI-labeled 5' RACE TRB cDNA. TCRdb re-called the 5' RACE reads; one entry per CDR3 protein, DNA not given. The sample data list around 81,000 distinct CDR3 sequences. Sample: naive CXCR3- CD8+ T cells from blood. Subset noted: CD45RO-CCR7+CD27+CD95- naive CD8+ T cells lacking CXCR3 (TNR3-). The receptors were sampled from a human donor in good health. Some clones in this sample may be carry-over from other donors' samples.

The chain employs TRBV19 and TRBJ2-2; checking the TCRdb D call of TRBD1 is not possible without DNA. The CDR3 is made up of 14 amino acids. Germline V gene sequence: CDR1 LNHDA, CDR2 SQIVND (reference sequence). CDR3 sequence: CASFETGNTGELFF.

This chain connects TRBV20-1 to TRBJ2-7; TCRdb's D gene call, TRBD2, goes unchecked for lack of DNA. Per germline, CDR1 DFQATT and CDR2 SNEGSKA (reference sequence). The CDR3 consists of 16 residues. CDR3 protein: CSATNPSGITVYEQYF.

The chain recombines TRBV7-3 with TRBJ2-1; TCRdb calls TRBD2, which cannot be checked without DNA. From germline, CDR1 is SGHTA and CDR2 FQGTGA. The CDR3 runs to 17 residues. The CDR3 here is CASSLYGGRAVEDEQFF.

The chain has TRBV4-3 and TRBJ2-4; with no DNA, the TCRdb D assignment of TRBD2 cannot be verified. The CDR3 sequence is 18 residues long. Germline V CDR1 and CDR2: LGHNA, YSLEER. CDR3 amino acids: CASSQDEGTSRAKNIQYF.

CDR3 sequence reads: CSVEVGQSYGYTF. The V call is TRBV29-1, the J call TRBJ1-2; TCRdb proposes TRBD1, but this gene call is untestable without DNA. Germline CDR1 and CDR2: SQVTM and ANQGSEA. The CDR3 runs to 13 residues.

The rearrangement links TRBV29-1 to TRBJ1-3. The V gene's germline CDR1 is SQVTM and CDR2 ANQGSEA. The CDR3 totals 15 residues. The CDR3 here is CSAAGGPVSGNTIYF.

The chain links TRBV4-3 to TRBJ2-7; lacking DNA, the TRBD1 call made by TCRdb goes unchecked. This CDR3 spans 16 amino acids. CDR1 is LGHNA, CDR2 YSLEER, per germline. The CDR3 region is CASSQDRRTVFYEQYF.

The chain joins TRBV20-1 to TRBJ2-7; absent DNA, TCRdb's TRBD2 call cannot be checked. The CDR3 is 14 residues long. Germline CDR1 is DFQATT and CDR2 is SNEGSKA (reference sequence). This CDR3 is CSAPPDGADYEQYF.

V usage is TRBV10-3 and J usage is TRBJ2-3; TCRdb's D call, TRBD2, is unchecked because there is no DNA. The CDR3 totals 16 residues. Germline values: CDR1 ENHRY, CDR2 SYGVKD. The CDR3 protein is CAISDLAGGGTDTQYF.

The rearrangement links TRBV19 to TRBJ2-2; the TCRdb D gene call, TRBD2, has no DNA to confirm it. This CDR3 has 17 amino acids. Per germline, CDR1 LNHDA and CDR2 SQIVND (reference sequence). CDR3 amino acids: CASSMWVRRGNTGELFF.

The chain links TRBV5-1 to TRBJ2-1. Germline CDR1 is SGHRS and CDR2 is YFSETQ. The CDR3 is 14 amino acids. The CDR3 sequence is CASSLEIAFNEQFF.

The chain employs TRBV29-1 and TRBJ2-2; TCRdb outputs TRBD1, but without DNA this stays unchecked. There are 14 residues in the CDR3. CDR1 and CDR2 from the germline V gene are SQVTM and ANQGSEA. CDR3 sequence reads: CSALRETNTGELFF.

The V and J genes are TRBV7-9 and TRBJ2-1; TCRdb proposes TRBD1, but this gene call is untestable without DNA. Germline V lookup: CDR1 SEHNR, CDR2 FQNEAQ (reference sequence). This CDR3 region has 12 residues. This CDR3 is CASSDQGDEQFF.

The V and J genes are TRBV12-3 or TRBV12-4 and TRBJ2-7. The CDR3 contains 14 residues. This CDR3 reads CASSFVLNSYEQYF.

V is TRBV6-2 or TRBV6-3 and J is TRBJ1-6. Germline V gene data show CDR1 as MNHEY and CDR2 as SVGEGT. This CDR3 comprises 15 residues. CDR3 amino acids: CASRPQGLGNSPLHF.

The V gene is TRBV20-1, the J gene TRBJ2-2. The CDR3 length is 14 residues. CDR1 is DFQATT, CDR2 SNEGSKA, per germline (reference sequence). The CDR3 reads CSALWGLNTGELFF.

The gene calls are TRBV19 and TRBJ2-1. Germline V lookup: CDR1 LNHDA, CDR2 SQIVND (reference sequence). This CDR3 is built from 11 residues. The CDR3 is CASSIGHEQFF.

The rearrangement links TRBV14 to TRBJ2-7; the TCRdb call, TRBD1, lacks DNA for checking. Germline values: CDR1 SGHDN, CDR2 FVKESK. The CDR3 totals 16 residues. This CDR3 reads CASSPLPSGALYEQYF.

The chain combines TRBV10-3 with TRBJ1-2; lacking DNA, the TRBD1 call made by TCRdb goes unchecked. CDR1 and CDR2 (germline): ENHRY, SYGVKD. CDR3 length: 15 amino acids. The CDR3 sequence is CAISDAGETNYVYTF.

The gene calls are TRBV12-3 or TRBV12-4 and TRBJ2-1; TCRdb returns TRBD1, unconfirmable since there is no DNA. The CDR3 sequence is 12 residues long. The CDR3 sequence is CAGGQGWDEQFF.

The chain couples TRBV4-3 to TRBJ2-7; as DNA is missing, the TRBD1 call by TCRdb cannot be tested. This CDR3 comprises 14 residues. Germline CDR1 LGHNA, CDR2 YSLEER. The CDR3 is CASSQDRGLMEQYF.

The CDR3 loop is CASSTPGQGAGEQYF. The chain carries TRBV6-2 or TRBV6-3 and TRBJ2-7; TCRdb's D gene call, TRBD1, goes unchecked for lack of DNA. The CDR3 has 15 residues. CDR1 MNHEY and CDR2 SVGEGT come from the germline V gene.

Its frequency marks this clonotype as medium-sized. The chain couples TRBV20-1 to TRBJ2-1; TCRdb reports TRBD1, a call that lacks DNA to check it against. Germline CDR1 is DFQATT and CDR2 is SNEGSKA (reference sequence). The CDR3 sequence is 15 residues long. The CDR3 is CSALGQGPSYNEQFF.

The chain couples TRBV7-9 to TRBJ2-1. The CDR3 is 14 amino acids. Germline CDR1 SEHNR, CDR2 FQNEAQ (reference sequence). The CDR3 reads CASSDGSSYNEQFF.

This chain links TRBV4-3 with TRBJ2-2; TCRdb's D gene call, TRBD2, goes unchecked for lack of DNA. CDR1 and CDR2 from the germline V gene are LGHNA and YSLEER. The length of the CDR3 is 15 residues. The CDR3 here is CASSQVAGTPGELFF.